Shown below are 2 T cell receptor beta chains from a single sample sequenced in a study of post-analysis software for immune sequencing data. Study-level findings and limits: Controls showed lower frequencies than patients for roughly five TRBV segments, and TRBV5-6, TRBV5-1 and TRBV20-1 were among these.

No antigens are known for them. Every TCR beta cDNA library bore unique molecular identifiers. TCRdb redid the calling of the PCR reads with MiXCR, one entry per CDR3 protein. The sample shows 350,000 to 450,000 distinct CDR3 sequences, roughly 36% of them seen only once. Sequences were obtained from blood. The receptors here all came from a girl aged 5-17 years with multiple sclerosis.

This sequence joins TRBV21-1 and TRBJ1-5; TRBD1 reflects the table's D call only, with no check against the DNA. TRBV21-1 is a pseudogene segment. The CDR3 loop spans 17 amino acids. In DNA form, the CDR3 reads TGTGCCAGCAGTCCACAGGACAGGCACGATAGCAATCAGCCCCAGCATTTT. It specifies CASSPQDRHDSNQPQHF.

J is TRBJ2-1 and V is TRBV6-5; 7 bases are shared with TRBD1. This CDR3 spans 13 amino acids. The germline CDR1 and CDR2 sequences are MNHEY and SVGAGI. The V gene end was trimmed by 5 bases and the J gene end by 5 bases; junction bases not matched to a gene: 3. CDR3 sequence reads: CASSTGQNNEQFF. CDR3 nucleotides: TGTGCCAGCAGTACGGGACAGAACAATGAGCAGTTCTTC.